The rows below give T cell receptor beta chains drawn from one sample of a study of T cells after yellow fever vaccination. TCRdb recomputed calls from the 5' RACE reads with MiXCR, one row per CDR3 protein. This sample has 100,000 to 150,000 distinct CDR3 sequences, with more than 7.5% found just once. This specimen was CD8+ T cells sorted from PBMCs, taken on the day of the yellow fever booster vaccination. The receptors derive from a man aged 18 to 29 who received the YFV17D yellow fever vaccine. CDR3s include the opening cysteine and the closing phenylalanine or tryptophan. The D gene is left open where the match is weak. Expanded clones are given a class, and other clones once, few, many or no size at all.

d_call	v_call	j_call	clone_size	cdr3_aa	cdr3_nt
-	TRBV4-1	TRBJ2-7	-	CASSQWAAYEQYF	TGCGCCAGCAGCCAATGGGCAGCCTACGAGCAGTACTTC
-	TRBV3-1	TRBJ2-5	few	CASSPWAGYQETQYF	TGTGCCAGCAGCCCTTGGGCGGGGTACCAAGAGACCCAGTACTTC
-	TRBV12-3/TRBV12-4	TRBJ1-2	-	CASSLVGVGYGYTF	TGTGCCAGCAGTTTGGTGGGGGTTGGCTATGGCTACACCTTC
-	TRBV4-1	TRBJ2-5	few	CASSQMGLTAQETQYF	TGCGCCAGCAGCCAGATGGGATTGACAGCCCAAGAGACCCAGTACTTC
-	TRBV27	TRBJ1-1	-	CASSLQGFDTEAFF	TGTGCCAGCAGCCTACAGGGTTTTGACACTGAAGCTTTCTTT
TRBD2	TRBV6-5	TRBJ2-5	-	CASRVNWGGETQYF	TGTGCCAGCAGGGTCAACTGGGGGGGAGAGACCCAGTACTTC
TRBD1	TRBV12-3/TRBV12-4	TRBJ1-6	few	CASSGTGETKDSPLHF	TGTGCCAGCAGCGGGACAGGGGAAACTAAAGATTCACCCCTCCACTTT
-	TRBV4-1	TRBJ1-5	-	CASSPLLIRQPQHF	TGCGCCAGCAGTCCCCTCTTGATTCGGCAGCCCCAGCATTTT
-	TRBV27	TRBJ2-5	few	CASGSPTSGRQTQYF	TGTGCCAGCGGATCCCCGACTTCAGGTCGCCAGACCCAGTACTTC
TRBD2	TRBV7-9	TRBJ2-5	-	CASSLGGSGGQETQYF	TGTGCCAGCAGCTTAGGAGGTAGCGGGGGCCAAGAGACCCAGTACTTC
TRBD1	TRBV27	TRBJ1-1	-	CASRPIGQGEAFF	TGTGCCAGCAGACCCATCGGACAGGGAGAGGCTTTCTTT
-	TRBV5-1	TRBJ1-1	few	CASSYSGNEAFF	TGCGCCAGCAGCTACTCGGGAAATGAAGCTTTCTTT
-	TRBV7-9	TRBJ2-3	few	CASSFRQASGDTQYF	TGTGCCAGCAGCTTTCGACAGGCAAGCGGAGATACGCAGTATTTT
TRBD2	TRBV29-1	TRBJ2-1	-	CSVGAGGLNEQFF	TGCAGCGTTGGAGCGGGGGGGCTCAATGAGCAGTTCTTC
TRBD1	TRBV14	TRBJ1-1	-	CASSPGTALLNTEAFF	TGTGCCAGCAGCCCCGGGACAGCGCTTCTGAACACTGAAGCTTTCTTT
-	TRBV28	TRBJ1-2	few	CASNRVPSVNYGYTF	TGTGCCAGCAACAGGGTCCCGTCCGTTAACTATGGCTACACCTTC
-	TRBV4-1	TRBJ2-7	many	CASSQAGVGYEQYF	TGCGCCAGCAGCCAAGCCGGTGTGGGCTACGAGCAGTACTTC
TRBD2	TRBV4-1	TRBJ2-2	-	CASARPGEGTGELFF	TGCGCCAGCGCACGTCCGGGGGAGGGCACCGGGGAGCTGTTTTTT
-	TRBV27	TRBJ2-3	many	CASSAPGWGTDTQYF	TGTGCCAGCAGTGCCCCAGGGTGGGGCACAGATACGCAGTATTTT
-	TRBV12-3/TRBV12-4	TRBJ2-5	-	CASTDGETQYF	TGTGCCAGCACCGATGGCGAGACCCAGTACTTC
-	TRBV12-3/TRBV12-4	TRBJ1-2	-	CASSLGVTTNYGYTF	TGTGCCAGCAGTCTGGGGGTGACGACTAACTATGGCTACACCTTC